Given below is one T cell receptor (beta chain) in context. What it recognizes is unknown. This same CDR3 is encoded by further DNA sequences in the sample. The sample belongs to a study of beta chain features in type 1 diabetes. Study-wide context: The patient and healthy donor groups were comparable for age, gender and cell yields. Regarding the study as a whole: Shortening of TCRB CDR3s, moderate but significant, appeared in all four CD4+ subsets of Type 1 diabetes patients. Cells carrying high TCR expression could end up over-represented when cDNA is sequenced.

Expressed TCRB transcripts were sequenced because the entire RNA isolate underwent reverse transcription. Naive, central memory and regulatory T cell samples yielded around 3.5 million reads on average. Generated by immunoSEQ multiplex PCR, the TCRdb table keeps only in-frame clones and is missing some. The table has 130,000 or so clones, around 15% seen once. Per germline, CDR1 SGHRS and CDR2 YFSETQ. The CDR3 length is 11 residues. V lost 5 bases to trimming and J lost 1 base, with 4 bases between them. CD4+ cells of the naive, central memory, regulatory and stem cell-like memory types were sorted via CD45RO/CCR7/CD25/CD127/CD95/CD27.

The chain couples TRBV5-1 to TRBJ2-7; D gene ambiguous. The specimen was central memory CD4+ T cells from blood. The receptor's source is a man younger than 40 with type 1 diabetes. CDR3 amino acids: CASSSSYEQYF. The CDR3 DNA reads TGCGCCAGCAGTTCGTCCTACGAGCAGTACTTC.